Listed below are T cell receptor beta chains from one sample, sequenced in a study of human T cells and chemical hapten exposure. TCRdb itself ran the RACE reads through MiXCR, one entry per CDR3 protein. The table has about 140,000 distinct CDR3 sequences, approximately 12% seen once. Source: whole blood, taken in connection with sensitization to the hapten diphenylcyclopropenone (DPC). Every receptor here comes from a woman aged 50 to 60 with alopecia areata. Some clones in this sample may be carry-over from other donors' samples. Both conserved end residues are part of each CDR3. Each record gives: clone size, V gene, J gene, D gene, CDR3 protein, CDR3 DNA. D genes are given only for firm matches. Expanded clones are given a class, and other clones once, few, many or no size at all.

>-|TRBV5-6|TRBJ2-5|TRBD1
CASSLGLLSTGEETQYF
TGTGCCAGCAGCTTGGGTCTTCTATCGACAGGGGAAGAGACCCAGTACTTC
>few|TRBV12-3/TRBV12-4|TRBJ2-7|TRBD1
CASSLALGTGPTYEQYF
TGTGCCAGCAGTTTAGCGCTGGGGACAGGCCCAACCTACGAGCAGTACTTC
>-|TRBV20-1|TRBJ2-2|-
CSARTSGGGTGELFF
TGCAGTGCTAGGACAAGCGGAGGGGGAACCGGGGAGCTGTTTTTT
>-|TRBV29-1|TRBJ2-7|-
CSVRRQTSYEQYF
TGCAGCGTTCGAAGACAGACATCCTACGAGCAGTACTTC
>-|TRBV7-3|TRBJ1-1|-
CASSYLQGSEAFF
TGTGCCAGCAGCTACCTTCAGGGGTCTGAAGCTTTCTTT
>-|TRBV28|TRBJ1-6|TRBD1
CASSQGGSPLHF
TGTGCCAGCAGCCAGGGGGGCTCACCCCTCCACTTT
>-|TRBV11-2|TRBJ2-5|-
CASSLDPETQYF
TGTGCCAGCAGCTTAGATCCCGAGACCCAGTACTTC
>-|TRBV7-8|TRBJ2-5|TRBD1
CASSPWGQQETQYF
TGTGCCAGCAGTCCGTGGGGACAGCAAGAGACCCAGTACTTC
>-|TRBV29-1|TRBJ2-6|-
CSVHSSGANVLTF
TGCAGCGTCCATAGCTCTGGGGCCAACGTCCTGACTTTC
>many|TRBV19|TRBJ2-7|-
CASSLGGDRAFYEQYF
TGTGCCAGTAGCCTGGGGGGAGACAGGGCATTCTACGAGCAGTACTTC
>few|TRBV18|TRBJ2-1|TRBD2
CASLNLAGVSNEQFF
TGTGCCAGCCTAAACTTAGCGGGAGTATCCAATGAGCAGTTCTTC
>-|TRBV4-1|TRBJ2-3|TRBD2
CASSRKPPREAGRAGATDTQYF
TGCGCCAGCAGCCGCAAGCCCCCCCGGGAAGCCGGGAGGGCCGGGGCCACAGATACGCAGTATTTT
>many|TRBV20-1|TRBJ2-3|TRBD2
CSATSGAADTQYF
TGCAGTGCTACCAGCGGGGCCGCAGATACGCAGTATTTT
>few|TRBV12-3/TRBV12-4|TRBJ1-2|-
CASTFGDGGYTF
TGTGCCAGCACTTTCGGGGACGGGGGCTACACCTTC